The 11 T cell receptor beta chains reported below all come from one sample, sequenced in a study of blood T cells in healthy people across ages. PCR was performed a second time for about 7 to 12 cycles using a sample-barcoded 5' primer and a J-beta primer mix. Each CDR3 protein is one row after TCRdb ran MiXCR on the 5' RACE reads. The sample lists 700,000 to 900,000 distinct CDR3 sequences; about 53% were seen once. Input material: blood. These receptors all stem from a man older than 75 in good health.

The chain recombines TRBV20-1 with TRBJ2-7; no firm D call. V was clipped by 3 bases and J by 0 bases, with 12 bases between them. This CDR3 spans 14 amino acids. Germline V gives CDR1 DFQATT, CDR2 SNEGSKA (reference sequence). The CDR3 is CSARALTSSYEQYF. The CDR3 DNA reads TGCAGTGCTAGGGCTCTCACGAGCTCCTACGAGCAGTACTTC.

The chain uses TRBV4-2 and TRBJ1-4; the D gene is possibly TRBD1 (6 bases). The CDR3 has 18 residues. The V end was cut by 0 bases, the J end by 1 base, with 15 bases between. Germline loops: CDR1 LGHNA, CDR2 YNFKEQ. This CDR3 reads CASSQDTGAQKTNEKLFF. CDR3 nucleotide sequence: TGTGCCAGCAGCCAAGATACGGGGGCGCAGAAAACTAATGAAAAACTGTTTTTT.

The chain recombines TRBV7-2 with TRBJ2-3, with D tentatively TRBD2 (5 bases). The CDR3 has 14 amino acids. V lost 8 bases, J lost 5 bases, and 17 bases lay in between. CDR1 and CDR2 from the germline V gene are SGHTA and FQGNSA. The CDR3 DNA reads TGTGCCAGCGCATGGCGAGGGCCAGGAGATACGCAGTATTTT. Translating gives CASAWRGPGDTQYF. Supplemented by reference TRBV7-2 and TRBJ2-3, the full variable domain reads GAGVSQSPSNKVTEKGKDVELRCDPISGHTALYWYRQSLGQGLEFLIYFQGNSAPDKSGLPSDRFSAERTGGSVSTLTIQRTQQEDSAVYLCASAWRGPGDTQYFGPGTRLTVL.

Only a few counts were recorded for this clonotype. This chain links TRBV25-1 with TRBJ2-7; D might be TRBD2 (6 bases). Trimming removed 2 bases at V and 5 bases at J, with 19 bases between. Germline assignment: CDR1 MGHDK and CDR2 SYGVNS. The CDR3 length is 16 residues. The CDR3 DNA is TGTGCCAGCAGTGAACGCCCTAGCGCCTTTTTAGACGAGCAGTACTTC. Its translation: CASSERPSAFLDEQYF.

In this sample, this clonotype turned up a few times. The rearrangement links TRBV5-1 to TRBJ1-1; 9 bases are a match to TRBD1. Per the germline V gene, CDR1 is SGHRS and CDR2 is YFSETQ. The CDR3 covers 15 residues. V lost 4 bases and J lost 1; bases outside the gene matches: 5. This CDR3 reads CASSTGTGSNTEAFF. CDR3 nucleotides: TGCGCCAGCAGCACCGGGACAGGGTCGAACACTGAAGCTTTCTTT.

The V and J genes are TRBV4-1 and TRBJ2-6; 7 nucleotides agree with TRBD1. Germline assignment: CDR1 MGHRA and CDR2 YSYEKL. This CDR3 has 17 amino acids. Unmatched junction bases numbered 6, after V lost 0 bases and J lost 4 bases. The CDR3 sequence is CASSQDPRGRGANVLTF. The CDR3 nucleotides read TGCGCCAGCAGCCAAGATCCGAGGGGGCGAGGGGCCAACGTCCTGACTTTC.

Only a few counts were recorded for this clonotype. CDR3 bases: TGTGCCACCAGCAGAGATCCGAACACTGAAGCTTTCTTT. As protein: CATSRDPNTEAFF. V and J are TRBV15 and TRBJ1-1; D gene uncertain. The V end lost 0 bases, the J end lost 1 base, and 3 bases lay between the germline ends. The CDR3 spans 13 residues. CDR1 is LNHNV, CDR2 YYDKDF, per germline (reference sequence).

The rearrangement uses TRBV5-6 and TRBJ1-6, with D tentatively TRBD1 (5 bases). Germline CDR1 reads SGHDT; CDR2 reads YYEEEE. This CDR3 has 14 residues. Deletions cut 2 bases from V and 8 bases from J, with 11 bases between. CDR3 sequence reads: CASSFWGVDSPLHF. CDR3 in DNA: TGTGCCAGCAGCTTCTGGGGGGTAGATTCACCCCTCCACTTT.

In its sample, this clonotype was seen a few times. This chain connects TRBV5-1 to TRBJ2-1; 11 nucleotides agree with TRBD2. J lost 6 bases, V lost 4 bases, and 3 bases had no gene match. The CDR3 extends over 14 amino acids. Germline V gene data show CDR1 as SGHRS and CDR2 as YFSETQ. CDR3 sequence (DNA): TGCGCCAGCAGCCACGGGACTAGCGGCAATGAGCAGTTCTTC. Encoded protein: CASSHGTSGNEQFF.

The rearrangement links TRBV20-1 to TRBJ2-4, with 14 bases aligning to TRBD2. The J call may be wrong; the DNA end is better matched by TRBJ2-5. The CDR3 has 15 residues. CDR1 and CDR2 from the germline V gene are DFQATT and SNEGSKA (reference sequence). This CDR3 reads CSAHKGTSGSKTQYF. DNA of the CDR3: TGCAGTGCTCATAAAGGGACTAGCGGGAGCAAGACCCAGTACTTC.

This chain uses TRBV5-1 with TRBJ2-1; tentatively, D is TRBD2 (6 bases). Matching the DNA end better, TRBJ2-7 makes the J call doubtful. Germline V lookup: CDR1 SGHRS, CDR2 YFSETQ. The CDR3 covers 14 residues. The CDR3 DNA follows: TGCGCCAGCAGCTCGGGACTGGCATACAATGAGCAGTACTTC. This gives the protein CASSSGLAYNEQYF.